Each of the 24 T cell receptor beta chains below was sequenced from the same sample in a study of cytomegalovirus exposure and HLA in healthy donors. The data were produced by immunoSEQ multiplex PCR, yet TCRdb's version contains in-frame clones alone and is incomplete. The sample lists roughly 70,000 clones, around 97% occurring once. Sequenced input: PBMCs. All receptors derive from a woman under 30 in good health and CMV-seropositive.

The V and J genes are TRBV9 and TRBJ2-7, with 9 bases that match TRBD1. Germline V gives CDR1 SGDLS, CDR2 YYNGEE. This CDR3 has 13 amino acids. V was pared by 4 bases and J by 5 bases, with 4 bases of the junction left unmatched. The CDR3 DNA follows: TGTGCCAGCAGCCCACGGACAGGGGACGAGCAGTACTTC. It codes for CASSPRTGDEQYF.

This chain connects TRBV6-5 to TRBJ1-2; tentatively, D is TRBD1 (5 bases). Germline CDR1 reads MNHEY; CDR2 reads SVGAGI. The V end lost 5 bases, the J end lost 8 bases, and 9 bases lay between the germline ends. This CDR3 contains 11 residues. The DNA of the CDR3 is TGTGCCAGCAGTCAGGGTGGAGGCTACACCTTC. Residues: CASSQGGGYTF.

The count of this clone is one. The chain recombines TRBV5-4 with TRBJ1-2, with a weak D call TRBD1 (6 bases). The CDR3 contains 15 residues. Per germline, CDR1 SGHNT and CDR2 YYREEE (reference sequence). Trimming took 0 bases from V and 5 from J, leaving 14 bases between them. CDR3 bases: TGTGCCAGCAGCTTGGATGGTTCAGGGGTATATGGCTACACCTTC. Translated, it gives CASSLDGSGVYGYTF.

V and J are TRBV28 and TRBJ2-5, with a tentative D call TRBD2 (6 bases). V shed 3 bases and J shed 4 bases, with 12 bases lying between them. The CDR3 contains 14 residues. Germline values: CDR1 MDHEN, CDR2 SYDVKM. Here the CDR3 reads CASSFPAGLETQYF. In DNA, the CDR3 is TGTGCCAGCAGTTTTCCTGCGGGGCTAGAGACCCAGTACTTC. The full variable domain, rest sourced from reference TRBV28 and TRBJ2-5, is DVKVTQSSRYLVKRTGEKVFLECVQDMDHENMFWYRQDPGLGLRLIYFSYDVKMKEKGDIPEGYSVSREKKERFSLILESASTNQTSMYLCASSFPAGLETQYFGPGTRLLVL.

V gene TRBV19 combines with J gene TRBJ1-2; unclear D gene. Germline CDR1 is LNHDA and CDR2 is SQIVND (reference sequence). V dropped 0 bases and J dropped 4 bases, with 6 bases sitting between them. The CDR3 is 13 amino acids. The CDR3 loop reads CASSIDPFYGYTF. CDR3 sequence (DNA): TGTGCCAGTAGTATAGATCCCTTCTATGGCTACACCTTC.

This chain links TRBV7-3 with TRBJ1-5; D gene ambiguous. Germline CDR1 is SGHTA and CDR2 is FQGTGA. V was clipped by 2 bases and J by 5 bases, with 7 bases between them. The CDR3 covers 13 residues. CDR3 sequence (DNA): TGTGCCAGCAGCTTAGGCACCTATCAGCCCCAGCATTTT. Translated, it gives CASSLGTYQPQHF.

The chain combines TRBV6-5 with TRBJ1-1; weak D call: TRBD1 (5 bases). Trimming took 5 bases from V and 7 from J, leaving 11 bases between them. This CDR3 spans 12 amino acids. The germline V gene has CDR1 MNHEY and CDR2 SVGAGI. Written as DNA, the CDR3 is TGTGCCAGCAGTGAAACAGGTTTTGAAGCTTTCTTT. It translates to CASSETGFEAFF.

The V and J genes are TRBV19 and TRBJ1-3, with a tentative D call TRBD1 (6 bases). The CDR3 covers 15 residues. The germline V gene encodes CDR1 LNHDA and CDR2 SQIVND (reference sequence). V was shortened by 11 bases and J by 0 bases, with 17 bases between the two germline ends. The CDR3 DNA reads as TGTGCCTCCAGGGACACCCACTCCTCTGGAAACACCATATATTTT. This encodes CASRDTHSSGNTIYF.

The chain couples TRBV19 to TRBJ2-1; D may be TRBD2 (6 bases). V lost 4 bases, J lost 2 bases, and 12 bases lay in between. Germline V gene lookup returns CDR1 LNHDA and CDR2 SQIVND (reference sequence). This CDR3 contains 15 residues. The CDR3 spells CASSSAGSPYNEQFF. The CDR3 DNA is TGTGCCAGTAGTAGTGCCGGGAGCCCCTACAATGAGCAGTTCTTC.

This sequence joins TRBV25-1 and TRBJ2-1, with D possibly TRBD2 on 6 matching bases. Per the germline V gene, CDR1 is MGHDK and CDR2 is SYGVNS. V was cut by 9 bases and J by 6 bases, with 18 bases left in between. The CDR3 runs to 14 residues. The CDR3: CASARRGSSNEQFF. CDR3 DNA: TGTGCCAGTGCCAGGAGGGGCAGTTCCAATGAGCAGTTCTTC. The whole variable domain, filled in from reference TRBV25-1 and TRBJ2-1, reads EADIYQTPRYLVIGTGKKITLECSQTMGHDKMYWYQQDPGMELHLIHYSYGVNSTEKGDLSSESTVSRIRTEHFPLTLESARPSHTSQYLCASARRGSSNEQFFGPGTRLTVL.

The V gene is TRBV2, the J gene TRBJ2-1, with TRBD2 matching 11 bases. Germline V gene sequence: CDR1 SNHLY, CDR2 FYNNEI. The CDR3 covers 16 residues. V lost 5 bases, J lost 7 bases, and 10 bases stayed unmatched. The CDR3 region is CASSYVAGGFGNEQFF. CDR3 DNA sequence: TGTGCCAGCAGTTACGTAGCGGGAGGGTTTGGTAATGAGCAGTTCTTC.

The chain joins TRBV29-1 to TRBJ1-1; 9 nucleotides match TRBD1. The CDR3 spans 13 residues. Germline loops: CDR1 SQVTM, CDR2 ANQGSEA. Unmatched junction bases numbered 7, after V lost 6 bases and J lost 5 bases. Here the CDR3 DNA reads TGCAGCGTGGGCGGGACAGGGCGAACTGAAGCTTTCTTT. This sequence encodes CSVGGTGRTEAFF. The full variable domain, its missing parts supplied by reference TRBV29-1 and TRBJ1-1, is SAVISQKPSRDICQRGTSLTIQCQVDSQVTMMFWYRQQPGQSLTLIATANQGSEATYESGFVIDKFPISRPNLTFSTLTVSNMSPEDSSIYLCSVGGTGRTEAFFGQGTRLTVV.

The V call is TRBV28, the J call TRBJ2-5; D perhaps matches TRBD1 (7 bases). The J call may be wrong; the DNA end is better matched by TRBJ2-7. Germline CDR1 is MDHEN and CDR2 is SYDVKM. The CDR3 is made up of 15 amino acids. CDR3 loop: CASRGGHRGTYEQYF. In DNA, the CDR3 is TGTGCCAGCAGGGGGGGCCACAGGGGAACCTACGAGCAGTACTTC.

This chain joins TRBV29-1 and TRBJ2-5; the D is unclear. Germline loops: CDR1 SQVTM, CDR2 ANQGSEA. The CDR3 covers 13 residues. V shed 5 bases and J shed 2 bases, with 12 bases lying between them. The CDR3 loop is CSVQWAPQETQYF. In DNA, the CDR3 is TGCAGCGTTCAATGGGCCCCTCAAGAGACCCAGTACTTC.

The DNA of the CDR3 is TGTGCCAGCAGCCCCCGACCGGCTCAGGGAACAGACACCATATATTTT. Its translation: CASSPRPAQGTDTIYF. V and J are TRBV9 and TRBJ1-3, with D possibly matching TRBD1 (5 bases). The CDR3 totals 16 residues. V dropped 4 bases and J dropped 8 bases, with 22 bases sitting between them. Germline V lookup: CDR1 SGDLS, CDR2 YYNGEE.

The rearrangement uses TRBV19 and TRBJ2-3; 7 nucleotides agree with TRBD2. CDR3 size: 14 residues. V gave up 9 bases and J gave up 0 bases; unmatched junction bases: 6. Germline V gene sequence: CDR1 LNHDA, CDR2 SQIVND (reference sequence). The CDR3 sequence is CASASGPSTDTQYF. CDR3 coding DNA: TGTGCCAGCGCTAGCGGACCTAGCACAGATACGCAGTATTTT.

This clone was seen just once. The J gene is TRBJ2-5, the V gene TRBV30; TRBD1 is a possible D gene (7 bases). Trimming took off 0 bases at V and 4 bases at J, with 15 bases between the two ends. CDR3 length: 15 residues. The germline V gene has CDR1 GTSNPN and CDR2 SVGIG (reference sequence). Written as DNA, the CDR3 is TGTGCCTGGAGTGTACGAGCAGGGGGAGGAGAGACCCAGTACTTC. This gives the protein CAWSVRAGGGETQYF.

V and J are TRBV7-9 and TRBJ1-2; TRBD1 aligns across 11 bases. The CDR3 runs to 15 residues. With V trimmed by 5 bases and J by 4 bases, 6 bases remained unmatched. The V gene's germline CDR1 is SEHNR and CDR2 FQNEAQ (reference sequence). CDR3 nucleotides: TGTGCCAGCAGCACAGGGACAGGGGGACCCTATGGCTACACCTTC. Translation: CASSTGTGGPYGYTF. Supplemented by reference TRBV7-9 and TRBJ1-2, the full variable domain reads DTGVSQNPRHKITKRGQNVTFRCDPISEHNRLYWYRQTLGQGPEFLTYFQNEAQLEKSRLLSDRFSAERPKGSFSTLEIQRTEQGDSAMYLCASSTGTGGPYGYTFGSGTRLTVV.

The DNA for the CDR3 is TGCAGCGTTGAACCGGGACAGGGGCAAGAGACCCAGTACTTC. It codes for CSVEPGQGQETQYF. This sequence joins TRBV29-1 and TRBJ2-5; 10 nucleotides agree with TRBD1. V shed 2 bases, J shed 2 bases, and the junction held 2 bases outside the gene matches. This CDR3 contains 14 residues. In germline, CDR1 is SQVTM, CDR2 ANQGSEA. Full variable domain (rest looked up from reference TRBV29-1 and TRBJ2-5): SAVISQKPSRDICQRGTSLTIQCQVDSQVTMMFWYRQQPGQSLTLIATANQGSEATYESGFVIDKFPISRPNLTFSTLTVSNMSPEDSSIYLCSVEPGQGQETQYFGPGTRLLVL.

The V gene is TRBV6-5, the J gene TRBJ2-7, with 7 bases lining up with TRBD1. This CDR3 has 13 residues. Looked up from germline, CDR1 is MNHEY and CDR2 is SVGAGI. V gave up 2 bases and J gave up 7 bases; unmatched junction bases: 5. CDR3 nucleotides: TGTGCCAGCAGTTACGGGGCAGGGGGTGAGCAGTACTTC. This encodes CASSYGAGGEQYF.

The rearrangement joins TRBV19 to TRBJ1-5; D possibly corresponds to TRBD1 (6 bases). CDR3 length: 16 amino acids. Germline loops: CDR1 LNHDA, CDR2 SQIVND (reference sequence). Trimming removed 4 bases at V and 0 bases at J, with 13 bases between. The CDR3 loop is CASSRGHFNSNQPQHF. CDR3 sequence (DNA): TGTGCCAGTAGTAGGGGACATTTCAATAGCAATCAGCCCCAGCATTTT.

V is TRBV30 and J is TRBJ2-3; D might be TRBD2 (6 bases). Looked up from germline, CDR1 is GTSNPN and CDR2 is SVGIG (reference sequence). The CDR3 covers 14 residues. V was cut by 0 bases and J by 1 base, with 8 bases left in between. This CDR3 is CAWSVGRRTDTQYF. The CDR3 DNA reads as TGTGCCTGGAGTGTTGGGAGGCGCACAGATACGCAGTATTTT.

The chain carries TRBV6-1 and TRBJ2-7; TRBD1 aligns across 7 bases. With 7 bases clipped from V and 1 base from J, the junction kept 10 bases outside the gene matches. This CDR3 region has 15 residues. CDR1 MNHNS and CDR2 SASEGT come from the germline V gene. The DNA for the CDR3 is TGTGCCAGCAACGAGCCCGGGACAGCTTCCTACGAGCAGTACTTC. It is translated as CASNEPGTASYEQYF.

This chain joins TRBV7-3 and TRBJ2-3; D gene uncertain. Trimming shortened V by 2 bases and J by 4 bases, and 7 bases separated the two germline ends. This CDR3 has 13 amino acids. Germline CDR1 and CDR2: SGHTA and FQGTGA. CDR3 residues: CASSLLPSDTQYF. The CDR3 region has the DNA TGTGCCAGCAGCTTACTTCCTTCAGATACGCAGTATTTT.